The 2 T cell receptor beta chains presented below share a single source sample, sequenced in a study of cytomegalovirus exposure and HLA in healthy donors listed by TCRdb under 2017. Receptors were amplified or captured by the immunoSEQ multiplex PCR assay. The multiplex PCR relied on a mix of 60 forward primers for TCR Vbeta segments and 13 reverse primers for TCR Jbeta segments. TCRdb's version of the immuneACCESS table is confined to in-frame rearrangements and falls short of the full clone set. An unresolved V gene accounts for under half of the shortfall where checked; the remainder is of unknown origin. The sample contains under 55,000 clones, about 78% of them found a single time. The top ten clonotypes cover about 7.8% of the sample. Input material: PBMCs. These receptors originate from a man aged 30 to 45 in good health and CMV-seropositive.

The DNA for the CDR3 is TGTGCCAGCAGCTTATCTGGGACAGGGTCGCTCGAGCAGTACTTC. It specifies CASSLSGTGSLEQYF. The V and J genes are TRBV7-6 and TRBJ2-7; 9 positions match TRBD1. The CDR3 covers 15 residues. V lost 2 bases to trimming and J lost 6 bases; unmatched junction nucleotides: 8. Germline values: CDR1 SGHVS, CDR2 FNYEAQ.

The chain couples TRBV7-9 to TRBJ1-5; 8 bases are shared with TRBD1. V was pared by 5 bases and J by 4 bases, with 4 bases of the junction left unmatched. Germline CDR1 is SEHNR and CDR2 is FQNEAQ (reference sequence). The CDR3 contains 14 residues. The CDR3 sequence: CASSPGTGNQPQHF. As DNA, the CDR3 is TGTGCCAGCAGCCCGGGGACAGGAAATCAGCCCCAGCATTTT.